One TCR beta chain is described in this entry. Its antigen is still unknown. Donors showed nominal health when sampled, although they likely had unrecorded immune exposures. This sample is drawn from a study of cytomegalovirus exposure and HLA in healthy donors. The V end lost 0 bases, the J end lost 6 bases, and 13 bases lay between the germline ends. Germline V lookup: CDR1 SGHAT, CDR2 FQNNGV. The CDR3 is 15 amino acids. Findings of the study overall: Solely CMV serostatus was available to characterize immune exposure. Reported performance of the classifier showed diagnosis of cytomegalovirus status with high specificity and sensitivity.

PCR amplification relied on 60 Vbeta primers (plus 13 Jbeta primers). Generated by immunoSEQ multiplex PCR, the TCRdb table keeps only in-frame clones and is missing some. In the table there are about 98,000 clones, about 74% of which are singletons. The TCR comes from a man in his sixties in good health and CMV-seropositive. The sequenced material came from PBMCs. The chain links TRBV11-2 to TRBJ2-3, with D possibly being TRBD2 (5 bases). The CDR3 sequence: CASSLDLASSDTQYF. CDR3 DNA: TGTGCCAGCAGCTTAGATCTAGCTAGTTCGGATACGCAGTATTTT.